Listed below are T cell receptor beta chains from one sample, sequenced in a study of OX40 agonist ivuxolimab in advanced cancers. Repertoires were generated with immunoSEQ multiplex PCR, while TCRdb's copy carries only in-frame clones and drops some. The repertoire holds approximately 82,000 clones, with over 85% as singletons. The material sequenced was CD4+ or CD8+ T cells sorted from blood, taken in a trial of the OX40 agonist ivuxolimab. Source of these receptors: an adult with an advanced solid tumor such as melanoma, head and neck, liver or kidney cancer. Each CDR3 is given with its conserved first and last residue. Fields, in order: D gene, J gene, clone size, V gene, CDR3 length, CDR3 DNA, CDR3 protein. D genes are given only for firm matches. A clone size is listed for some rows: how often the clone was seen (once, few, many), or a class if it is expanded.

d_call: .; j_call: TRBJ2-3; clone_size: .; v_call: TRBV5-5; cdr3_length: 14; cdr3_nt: TGTGCCAGCAGCTTGGACGGAAGCACAGATACGCAGTATTTT; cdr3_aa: CASSLDGSTDTQYF
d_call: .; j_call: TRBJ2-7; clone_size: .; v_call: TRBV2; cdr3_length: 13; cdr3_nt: TGTGCCAGCAGTGAACAAGGGATCAACGAGCAGTACTTC; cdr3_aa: CASSEQGINEQYF
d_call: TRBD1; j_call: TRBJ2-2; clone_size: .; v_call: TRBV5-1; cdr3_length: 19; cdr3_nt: TGCGCCAGCAGCTTGTCTGGGCGGACAGGGGGCCCGAACACGGGGGAGCTGTTTTTT; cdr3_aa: CASSLSGRTGGPNTGELFF
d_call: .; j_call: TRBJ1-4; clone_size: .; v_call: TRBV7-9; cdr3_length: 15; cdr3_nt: TGTGCCAGCAGCCTGGGGGATACAACTAATGAAAAACTGTTTTTT; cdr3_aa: CASSLGDTTNEKLFF
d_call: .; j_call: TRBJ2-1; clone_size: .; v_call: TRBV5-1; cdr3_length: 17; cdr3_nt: TGCGCCAGCAGCTTGAATACCGCAGGGATTCTCGGCAATGAGCAGTTCTTC; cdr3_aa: CASSLNTAGILGNEQFF
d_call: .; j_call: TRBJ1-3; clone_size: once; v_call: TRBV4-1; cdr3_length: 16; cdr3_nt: TGCGCCAGCAGCCAACTAGGGGTCGCAGGGTTAAACACCATATATTTT; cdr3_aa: CASSQLGVAGLNTIYF
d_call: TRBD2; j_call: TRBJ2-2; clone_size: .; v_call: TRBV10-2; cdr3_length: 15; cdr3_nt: TGCGCCAGCATCGGACTAGCATGGGGGGGCGGGGAGCTGTTTTTT; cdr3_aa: CASIGLAWGGGELFF
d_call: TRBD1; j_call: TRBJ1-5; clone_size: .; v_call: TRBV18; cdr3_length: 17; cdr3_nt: TGTGCCAGCTCACCAAGATTTGACAGGGGTAGCAATCAGCCCCAGCATTTT; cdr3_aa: CASSPRFDRGSNQPQHF
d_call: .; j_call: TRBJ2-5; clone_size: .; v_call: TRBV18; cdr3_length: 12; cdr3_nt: TGTGCCAGCTCCCTGAACCAAGAGACCCAGTACTTC; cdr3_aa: CASSLNQETQYF
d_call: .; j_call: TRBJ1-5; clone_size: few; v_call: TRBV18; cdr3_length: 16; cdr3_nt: TGTGCCAGCTCACCACCTGAGGGGCGTACGTATAAGCCCCAGCATTTT; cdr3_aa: CASSPPEGRTYKPQHF
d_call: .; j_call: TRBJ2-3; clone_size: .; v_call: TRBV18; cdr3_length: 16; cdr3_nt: TGTGCCAGCTCACCACTCGGGGGCGAAGGCACAGATACGCAGTATTTT; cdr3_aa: CASSPLGGEGTDTQYF
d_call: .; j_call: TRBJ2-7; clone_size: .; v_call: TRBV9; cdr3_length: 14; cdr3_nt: TGTGCCAGCAGCGTAGGAGGGTACAGCTACGAGCAGTACTTC; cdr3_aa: CASSVGGYSYEQYF
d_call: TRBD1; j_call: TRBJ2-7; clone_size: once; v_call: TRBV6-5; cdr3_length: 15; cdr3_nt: TGTGCCAGCAGTTACTCTCCGGGACAGGGCTACGAGCAGTACTTC; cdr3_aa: CASSYSPGQGYEQYF
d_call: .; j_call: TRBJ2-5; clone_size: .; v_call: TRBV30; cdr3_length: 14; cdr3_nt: TGTGCCTGGAGTGTACGAGGGACTTCAGGGACCCAGTACTTC; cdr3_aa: CAWSVRGTSGTQYF
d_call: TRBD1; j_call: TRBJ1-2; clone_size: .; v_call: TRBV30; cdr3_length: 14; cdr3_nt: TGTGCCTGGTCCCGGGACAGGGCTAACTATGGCTACACCTTC; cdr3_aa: CAWSRDRANYGYTF
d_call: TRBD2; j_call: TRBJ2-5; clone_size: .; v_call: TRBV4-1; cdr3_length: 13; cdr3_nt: TGCGCCAGGGCGGGGGGGCGTAGAGAGACCCAGTACTTC; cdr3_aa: CARAGGRRETQYF
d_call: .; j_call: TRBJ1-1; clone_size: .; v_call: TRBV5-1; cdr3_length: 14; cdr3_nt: TGCGCCAGCAGCACCAGGGAAATGAACACTGAAGCTTTCTTT; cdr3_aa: CASSTREMNTEAFF
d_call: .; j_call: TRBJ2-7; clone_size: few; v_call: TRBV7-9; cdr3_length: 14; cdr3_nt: TGTGCCAGCAGCTATTCAGGTGCTGGCTACGAGCAGTACTTC; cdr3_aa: CASSYSGAGYEQYF
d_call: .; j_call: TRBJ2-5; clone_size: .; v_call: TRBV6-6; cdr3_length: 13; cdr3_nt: TGTGCCAGCAGTTATCCAGGGACGAAGACCCAGTACTTC; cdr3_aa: CASSYPGTKTQYF
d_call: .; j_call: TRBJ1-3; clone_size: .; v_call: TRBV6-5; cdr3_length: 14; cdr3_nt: TGTGTCAGCAGTTCCGGGGGAGATGGAAACACCATATATTTT; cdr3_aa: CVSSSGGDGNTIYF
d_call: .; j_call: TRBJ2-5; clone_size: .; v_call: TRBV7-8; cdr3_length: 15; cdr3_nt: TGTGCCAGCAGCTACGCTGGGTCGGGCGGGGAGACCCAGTACTTC; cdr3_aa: CASSYAGSGGETQYF
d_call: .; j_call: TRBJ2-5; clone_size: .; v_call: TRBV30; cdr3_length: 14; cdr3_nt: TGTGCCTGGAGTGTACGGGGGGCCGAAGAGACCCAGTACTTC; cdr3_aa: CAWSVRGAEETQYF
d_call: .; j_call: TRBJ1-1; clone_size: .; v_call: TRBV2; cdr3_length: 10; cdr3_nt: TGTGCCAGCAGTGTCTCCGAAGCTTTCTTT; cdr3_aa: CASSVSEAFF
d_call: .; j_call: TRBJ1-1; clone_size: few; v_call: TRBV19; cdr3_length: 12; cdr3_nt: TGTGCCAGTAGTATGGGGGGTGGTGAAGCTTTCTTT; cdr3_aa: CASSMGGGEAFF
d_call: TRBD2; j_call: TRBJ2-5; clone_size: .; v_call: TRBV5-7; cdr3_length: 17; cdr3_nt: TGTGCCAGCAGCTTGGCCGGGGGACTAGAAGGGGCAGAGACCCAGTACTTC; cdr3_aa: CASSLAGGLEGAETQYF
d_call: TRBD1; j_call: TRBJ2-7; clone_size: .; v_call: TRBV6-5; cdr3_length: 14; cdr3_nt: TGTGCCAGCAGCCCCGGGACAGCGACGGGCGAGCAGTACTTC; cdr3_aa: CASSPGTATGEQYF
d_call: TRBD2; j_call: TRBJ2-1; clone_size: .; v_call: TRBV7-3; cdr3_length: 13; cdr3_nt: TGTGCCAGCGCACTAGCGGGAGGCAATGAGCAGTTCTTC; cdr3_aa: CASALAGGNEQFF
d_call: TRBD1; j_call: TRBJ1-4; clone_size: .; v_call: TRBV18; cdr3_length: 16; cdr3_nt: TGTGCCAGCTCTCGGGACAGACCGACAACTAATGAAAAACTGTTTTTT; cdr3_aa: CASSRDRPTTNEKLFF
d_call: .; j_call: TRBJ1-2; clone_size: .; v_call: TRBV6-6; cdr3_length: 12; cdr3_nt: TGTGCCAGCAGTCCAGGGCAGGGTGGCTACACCTTC; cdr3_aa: CASSPGQGGYTF
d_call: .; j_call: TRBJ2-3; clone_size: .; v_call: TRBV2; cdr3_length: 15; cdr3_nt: TGTGCCAGCAGTGCAGCTGGTGGGGAGGCAGATACGCAGTATTTT; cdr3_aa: CASSAAGGEADTQYF
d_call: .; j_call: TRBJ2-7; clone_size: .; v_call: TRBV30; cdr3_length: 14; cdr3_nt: TGTGCCTGGAGTGTGAGAGGCGCCTCCTACGAGCAGTACTTC; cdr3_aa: CAWSVRGASYEQYF
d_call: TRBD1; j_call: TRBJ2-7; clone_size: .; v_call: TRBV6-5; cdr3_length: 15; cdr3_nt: TGTGCCAGCAGTTACTCGCCAGGGGGCTCCTACGAGCAGTACTTC; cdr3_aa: CASSYSPGGSYEQYF
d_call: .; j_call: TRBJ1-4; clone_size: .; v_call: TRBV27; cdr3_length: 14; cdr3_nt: TGTGCCAGCAGTTTATCGGCTAGGGGGGAAAAACTGTTTTTT; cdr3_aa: CASSLSARGEKLFF
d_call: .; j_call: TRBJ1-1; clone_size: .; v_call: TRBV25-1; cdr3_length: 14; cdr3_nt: TGTGCCAGCAGTGTCACAGCGGGTGGAACTGAAGCTTTCTTT; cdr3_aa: CASSVTAGGTEAFF
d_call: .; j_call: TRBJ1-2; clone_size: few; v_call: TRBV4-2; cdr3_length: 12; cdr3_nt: TGTGCCAGCAGCCAAAGGGACTATGGCTACACCTTC; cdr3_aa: CASSQRDYGYTF
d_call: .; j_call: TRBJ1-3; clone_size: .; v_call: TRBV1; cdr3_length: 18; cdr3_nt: TGCACCAGCAGCCCCGGGCAGCTAAGTCTCCCAGGGGGAAACACCATATATTTT; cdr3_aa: CTSSPGQLSLPGGNTIYF
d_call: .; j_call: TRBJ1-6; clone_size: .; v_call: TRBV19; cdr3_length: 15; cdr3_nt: TGTGCCAGTAGTATAAACGAGGGGGGAAACTCACCCCTCCACTTT; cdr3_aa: CASSINEGGNSPLHF